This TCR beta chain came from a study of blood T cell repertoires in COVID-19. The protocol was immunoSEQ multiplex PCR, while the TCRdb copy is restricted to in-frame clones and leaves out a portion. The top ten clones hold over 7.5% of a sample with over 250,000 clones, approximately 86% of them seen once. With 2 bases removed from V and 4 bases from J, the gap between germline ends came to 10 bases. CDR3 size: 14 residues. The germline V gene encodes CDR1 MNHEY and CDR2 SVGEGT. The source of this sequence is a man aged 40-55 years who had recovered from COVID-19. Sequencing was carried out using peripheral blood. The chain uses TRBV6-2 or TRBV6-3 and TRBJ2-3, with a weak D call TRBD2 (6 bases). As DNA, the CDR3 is TGTGCCAGCAGTTACGGGGCGGGGTCAGATACGCAGTATTTT. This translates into CASSYGAGSDTQYF.